A selection of T cell receptor beta chains follows, all from one sample in a study of shared clonotypes between healthy human individuals. The data were produced by immunoSEQ multiplex PCR, yet TCRdb's version contains in-frame clones alone and is incomplete. Altogether just over 2,000,000 clones are present, about 95% being singletons, with the ten largest covering about 1.1%. Sequencing input: naive CD8+ T cells sorted from blood. The source of these receptors is a young man in good health. The CDR3 runs from the conserved cysteine through the conserved F or W. D genes are given only for firm matches. Where a row states a size, it is once, few, many or the class of an expanded clone; other rows omit it.

v_gene	d_gene	j_gene	abundance	CDR3nt	CDR3aa
TRBV13	-	TRBJ2-7	-	TGTGCCAGCAGCTTTTACGGTAGCGAGCAGTACTTC	CASSFYGSEQYF
TRBV28	-	TRBJ1-6	-	TGTGCCAGCAGTCCCTGGGGGGCTACACCCCTCCACTTT	CASSPWGATPLHF
TRBV4-1	TRBD2	TRBJ2-1	-	TGCGCCAGCAGCGAAGGACTAGCGGCAAGAAATGAGCAGTTCTTC	CASSEGLAARNEQFF
TRBV4-3	-	TRBJ2-7	once	TGCGCCAGCAGCCAAGGGCTAGCCCTCGAGCAGTACTTC	CASSQGLALEQYF
TRBV10-3	-	TRBJ1-6	-	TGTGCCATCAGTGATTGGGTCGTGCAGGGAGGAAATTCACCCCTCCACTTT	CAISDWVVQGGNSPLHF
TRBV11-1	TRBD1	TRBJ2-7	-	TGTGCCAGCAGCTTATGGGGACAGAGCTACGAGCAGTACTTC	CASSLWGQSYEQYF
TRBV2	TRBD1	TRBJ2-5	once	TGTGCCAGCAGTGACCCACGGAAGGGGGGGACAGGGAGGATGATACGAGAGACCCAGTACTTC	CASSDPRKGGTGRMIRETQYF
TRBV5-6	-	TRBJ2-2	-	TGTGCCAGCAGCTTTTTCGGCGGTTACACCGGGGAGCTGTTTTTT	CASSFFGGYTGELFF
TRBV19	-	TRBJ1-5	-	TGTGCCAGTAGTATAGGGTCGTATAGCAATCAGCCCCAGCATTTT	CASSIGSYSNQPQHF
TRBV6-5	TRBD1	TRBJ2-7	-	TGTGCCAGCAGTTACTCGATTCCAGGGGGAACCTACGAGCAGTACTTC	CASSYSIPGGTYEQYF
TRBV10-3	TRBD2	TRBJ2-1	-	TGTGCCATCAGGGAAACTGATAGCGGGAGGCCCTTTGATGAGCAGTTCTTC	CAIRETDSGRPFDEQFF
TRBV7-6	TRBD2	TRBJ2-5	-	TGTGCCAGCAGCTTATTTCCAGCGGGAGGTTATGAGACCCAGTACTTC	CASSLFPAGGYETQYF
TRBV5-7	-	TRBJ2-5	-	TGTGCCAGCAGCTTACAGACCCAGTACTTC	CASSLQTQYF
TRBV10-2	TRBD1	TRBJ2-5	-	TGCGCCAGCACCACAGGGGGCGCAGCAGAGACCCAGTACTTC	CASTTGGAAETQYF
TRBV9	-	TRBJ2-2	-	TGTGCCAGCAGCCCCCGCACAGGGACTACGAACACCGGGGAGCTGTTTTTT	CASSPRTGTTNTGELFF
TRBV4-1	TRBD1	TRBJ2-1	-	TGCGCCAGCAGCTTTCACCTCGGCGGGACAGGGATCAATGAGCAGTTCTTC	CASSFHLGGTGINEQFF
TRBV11-2	-	TRBJ2-5	-	TGTGCCAGCAGCTTAGGGAATCCCCAAGAGACCCAGTACTTC	CASSLGNPQETQYF
TRBV27	-	TRBJ2-2	-	TGTGCCAGCAGTCCCGTTGGGCCCGGGGAGCTGTTTTTT	CASSPVGPGELFF
TRBV19	-	TRBJ2-7	-	TGTGCCAGCTCTTATAACTCCTACGAGCAGTACTTC	CASSYNSYEQYF
TRBV5-1	TRBD2	TRBJ2-1	-	TGCGCCAGCAGCTTCATAAGACTAGCGGGAGCCTCCTCCTACAATGAGCAGTTCTTC	CASSFIRLAGASSYNEQFF
TRBV10-1	-	TRBJ2-2	-	TGCGCCAGCAGTACTAGCATCGCCGGGGAGCTGTTTTTT	CASSTSIAGELFF
TRBV6-5	-	TRBJ1-3	-	TGTGCCAGCAGTCGGGCGGGACACCTCCGGGACACCATATATTTT	CASSRAGHLRDTIYF
TRBV7-2	-	TRBJ2-3	-	TGTGCCAGCAGCTTACCGGGCGGCACAGATACGCAGTATTTT	CASSLPGGTDTQYF
TRBV6-5	-	TRBJ1-3	once	TGTGCCAGCAGTTACTTTCTTGGATCTGGAAACACCATATATTTT	CASSYFLGSGNTIYF
TRBV4-3	-	TRBJ1-1	-	TGCGCCAGCAGCCAAGATCCTGGGGGCGCAACTGAAGCTTTCTTT	CASSQDPGGATEAFF
TRBV6-5	-	TRBJ1-1	-	TGTGCCAGCAGTTACTCTCGGGGGGTGAACACTGAAGCTTTCTTT	CASSYSRGVNTEAFF
TRBV5-4	TRBD1	TRBJ1-2	once	TGTGCCAGCAGCTTAGATCGGGACAGGGGGCGAGGTCGCGATGGCTACACCTTC	CASSLDRDRGRGRDGYTF
TRBV20-1	-	TRBJ1-3	-	TGCAGTGCTAGAGTGGGGGGCACCATATATTTT	CSARVGGTIYF
TRBV7-9	-	TRBJ2-5	-	TGTGCCAGCAGCCCCCCCCTGGGAGGAGAGACCCAGTACTTC	CASSPPLGGETQYF
TRBV4-3	-	TRBJ2-2	-	TGCGCCAGCAGCCATGGGAACACCGGGGAGCTGTTTTTT	CASSHGNTGELFF
TRBV28	-	TRBJ1-6	-	TGTGCCAGCAGTTTATCGGGCAGCCTGGGGGATTCACCCCTCCACTTT	CASSLSGSLGDSPLHF
TRBV11-3	TRBD1	TRBJ2-1	-	TGTGCCAGCAGCTTAGACGTCAGGGGGAACGAGCAGTTCTTC	CASSLDVRGNEQFF
TRBV11-2	-	TRBJ2-1	-	TGTGCCAGCAGCTTATGGGGGAACAATGAGCAGTTCTTC	CASSLWGNNEQFF
TRBV7-9	-	TRBJ2-7	-	TGTGCCAGCAGTCCCGATAATTCCTACGAGCAGTACTTC	CASSPDNSYEQYF
TRBV4-3	TRBD2	TRBJ2-7	-	TGCGCCAGCAGCCAAACCCTAGCGGAGACTAACGAGCAGTACTTC	CASSQTLAETNEQYF
TRBV27	TRBD2	TRBJ2-3	-	TGTGCCAGCCGATTTAGCGGGAGTACAGATACGCAGTATTTT	CASRFSGSTDTQYF
TRBV6-5	-	TRBJ1-1	-	TGTGCCAGCAAGGGGGGATGGAACACTGAAGCTTTCTTT	CASKGGWNTEAFF
TRBV2	TRBD1	TRBJ1-2	once	TGTGCCAGCAAGGAGGGGCAGGGGGCTTATGGCTACACCTTC	CASKEGQGAYGYTF
TRBV6-1	-	TRBJ1-6	-	TGTGCCAGCAGTGAATGGGGGGATTACTCCTATAATTCACCCCTCCACTTT	CASSEWGDYSYNSPLHF
TRBV27	TRBD2	TRBJ2-3	-	TGTGCCAGCAGTTTATTACTAGCGGGAGTTGTAGATACGCAGTATTTT	CASSLLLAGVVDTQYF
TRBV4-1	TRBD2	TRBJ2-2	-	TGCGCCAGCAGCCAAGGACTAGCGGGAGGTACCGGGGAGCTGTTTTTT	CASSQGLAGGTGELFF
TRBV28	TRBD1	TRBJ2-5	-	TGTGCCAGCAGTAAGACAGGGATGGAGACCCAGTACTTC	CASSKTGMETQYF
TRBV5-6	-	TRBJ1-1	-	TGTGCCAGCAGCTCGGGGAACCCTGAAGCTTTCTTT	CASSSGNPEAFF
TRBV4-1	-	TRBJ2-7	-	TGCGCCAGCAGCCAAGTCGGGATGAGCTCCTACGAGCAGTACTTC	CASSQVGMSSYEQYF
TRBV27	-	TRBJ2-7	-	TGTGCCAGCAGTTTATACTTCTCGGAAGGGCTTCTCGAGCAGTACTTC	CASSLYFSEGLLEQYF
TRBV5-8	-	TRBJ2-7	-	TGTGCCAGCAGCTTTCGGGAGTGGTCCTACGAGCAGTACTTC	CASSFREWSYEQYF
TRBV7-9	TRBD1	TRBJ1-3	-	TGTGCCAGCAGCTCGGGACAGGGGGCTGGAAACACCATATATTTT	CASSSGQGAGNTIYF
TRBV6-5	TRBD1	TRBJ1-4	-	TGTGCCAGCAGTCCTGAAGTCACAGGGGGCGGAAAACTGTTTTTT	CASSPEVTGGGKLFF
TRBV2	-	TRBJ2-1	-	TGTGCCAGCAGTGAAGATCTTAGCTCCTACAATGAGCAGTTCTTC	CASSEDLSSYNEQFF
TRBV5-6	TRBD1	TRBJ2-7	once	TGTGCCAGCAGCTTGGAGACAGGGAGTCTCGAGCAGTACTTC	CASSLETGSLEQYF
TRBV9	TRBD2	TRBJ2-7	-	TGTGCCAGCAGCGTAGGCGTGGCTAGCGGGATCTACGAGCAGTACTTC	CASSVGVASGIYEQYF
TRBV5-6	-	TRBJ1-2	-	TGTGCCAGCAGCTTAACGGGTGGCTACACCTTC	CASSLTGGYTF
TRBV4-1	-	TRBJ1-1	-	TGCGCCAGCAGCCAAAACACAGGGAGTCGGACTGAAGCTTTCTTT	CASSQNTGSRTEAFF
TRBV28	-	TRBJ2-3	-	TGTGCCAGCGCTGGCAGACTTTCTAGCACAGATACGCAGTATTTT	CASAGRLSSTDTQYF
TRBV11-2	-	TRBJ1-5	-	TGTGCCAGCAGCTTAGATCGTCTCACAAATCAGCCCCAGCATTTT	CASSLDRLTNQPQHF